Each of the 14 T cell receptor beta chains below was sequenced from the same sample in a study of post-analysis software for immune sequencing data. The study's findings and limits: In patients, TRBV5-6, TRBV5-1 and TRBV20-1 belonged to several TRBV segments found more frequently than in controls.

Unique molecular identifiers featured in each of the TCR beta cDNA libraries. One entry per CDR3 protein, called by TCRdb with MiXCR from the PCR reads. This sample has hundreds of thousands of distinct CDR3 sequences; roughly 45% occur once, and the top ten carry about 12%. For these TCRs, the target antigens are not known. The sequenced material came from blood. Source of these receptors: a girl between 10 and 17 years old with multiple sclerosis.

This clonotype was seen at least ten times. V and J are TRBV7-3 and TRBJ2-7, with a tentative D call TRBD2 (5 bases). Germline assignment: CDR1 SGHTA and CDR2 FQGTGA. Deletions cut 5 bases from V and 3 bases from J, with 14 bases between. CDR3 length equals 14 residues. This CDR3 reads CASSPAHGLYEQYF. The CDR3 nucleotides are TGTGCCAGCAGCCCGGCACATGGACTCTACGAGCAGTACTTC.

V gene TRBV12-3 or TRBV12-4 combines with J gene TRBJ1-2; a weak D match, TRBD1 (5 bases). The CDR3 consists of 15 residues. V was pared by 4 bases and J by 4 bases, with 16 bases between. Here the CDR3 DNA reads TGTGCCAGCAGTTCCCCTGGCAGGGAATTCTATGGCTACACCTTC. This encodes CASSSPGREFYGYTF.

J is TRBJ2-1 and V is TRBV5-6, with D unclear. Trimming took off 4 bases at V and 4 bases at J, with 6 bases between the two ends. Germline assignment: CDR1 SGHDT and CDR2 YYEEEE. This CDR3 region has 12 residues. The CDR3 nucleotides read TGTGCCAGCAGCCACTTATACAATGAGCAGTTCTTC. It encodes CASSHLYNEQFF.

A few counts support this clonotype. DNA of the CDR3: TGTGCCAGCATTAGGCGCCCTGGGGCCAACGTCCTGACTTTC. Encoded protein: CASIRRPGANVLTF. The rearrangement joins TRBV6-6 to TRBJ2-6; D is unclear. This CDR3 has 14 amino acids. Germline-derived CDR1 and CDR2 are MNHNY and SVGAGI (reference sequence). The germline V and J ends were trimmed by 7 bases and 2 bases, with 9 bases remaining between them.

The V gene is TRBV2, the J gene TRBJ2-6; D uncertain. Germline V gene sequence: CDR1 SNHLY, CDR2 FYNNEI. Trimming shortened V by 8 bases and J by 4 bases, and 21 bases separated the two germline ends. This CDR3 has 17 amino acids. CDR3 coding DNA: TGTGCCAGCGGTAAAGCAAGTGGGATAGGAGGGGCCAACGTCCTGACTTTC. Translating gives CASGKASGIGGANVLTF.

The rearrangement links TRBV20-1 to TRBJ2-5; tentative D call: TRBD2 (6 bases). The V end was cut by 3 bases, the J end by 5 bases, with 10 bases between. The CDR3 extends over 12 amino acids. Looked up from germline, CDR1 is DFQATT and CDR2 is SNEGSKA (reference sequence). CDR3: CSASGSKETQYF. The DNA for the CDR3 is TGCAGTGCTAGCGGGAGCAAGGAGACCCAGTACTTC.

With respect to this clonotype: An end of the junction differs from the germline gene, which may be a read error. The genes are TRBV6-5 and TRBJ1-1, with 9 bases aligning to TRBD1. CDR1 MNHEY and CDR2 SVGAGI come from the germline V gene. CDR3 length: 13 residues. The CDR3 is CASGDRVITEAFF. Written as DNA, the CDR3 is TGCGCCAGCGGGGACAGGGTAATCACTGAAGCTTTCTTT.

V usage is TRBV29-1 and J usage is TRBJ2-1, with 8 positions matching TRBD1. Germline trimming cut 7 bases from V and 1 base from J; bases unmatched to any gene: 3. Germline assignment: CDR1 SQVTM and CDR2 ANQGSEA. The CDR3 is 13 amino acids. CDR3 loop: CSARTGSYNEQFF. The CDR3 coding sequence is TGCAGCGCCCGGACAGGGTCCTACAATGAGCAGTTCTTC.

This clonotype was seen more than once but under ten times. The chain recombines TRBV9 with TRBJ2-3; D is possibly TRBD1 (6 bases). Germline values: CDR1 SGDLS, CDR2 YYNGEE. This CDR3 has 15 residues. The V end lost 0 bases, the J end lost 2 bases, and 10 bases lay between the germline ends. CDR3 sequence (DNA): TGTGCCAGCAGCGTAGGACAGGCCCCCACAGATACGCAGTATTTT. It translates to CASSVGQAPTDTQYF.

This clonotype was seen more than once but under ten times. The chain combines TRBV24-1 with TRBJ2-3, with TRBD2 matching over 8 bases. The junction had 14 bases not matched to a gene; V was cut back by 4 bases and J by 0 bases. This CDR3 has 19 residues. Germline lookup yields CDR1 KGHDR and CDR2 SFDVKD. Here the CDR3 reads CATSDPRAQRERSTDTQYF. The CDR3 DNA reads TGTGCCACCAGTGACCCCCGAGCCCAGCGGGAGAGGAGCACAGATACGCAGTATTTT.

Many counts were recorded for this clonotype. The CDR3, as DNA: TGCAGTGCTAGACCGGGGACAGGGTTCGAGCAGTACTTC. This sequence encodes CSARPGTGFEQYF. The chain joins TRBV20-1 to TRBJ2-7; 9 positions match TRBD1. The V gene end was trimmed by 2 bases and the J gene end by 6 bases; junction bases not matched to a gene: 5. The germline V gene has CDR1 DFQATT and CDR2 SNEGSKA (reference sequence). The CDR3 length is 13 residues.

The CDR3 region is CSVDSRANYGYTF. Written as DNA, the CDR3 is TGCAGCGTTGACTCTAGGGCCAACTATGGCTACACCTTC. This chain joins TRBV29-1 and TRBJ1-2; unclear D gene. Trimming took 3 bases from V and 2 from J, leaving 10 bases between them. Germline lookup yields CDR1 SQVTM and CDR2 ANQGSEA. This CDR3 comprises 13 residues.

In its sample, this clonotype was seen a few times. This chain joins TRBV4-1 and TRBJ1-2; D might be TRBD1 (5 bases). Between the trimmed V and J ends, which lost 1 base and 8 bases, there was a span of 17 bases. CDR3 size: 15 residues. Germline assignment: CDR1 MGHRA and CDR2 YSYEKL. The CDR3 reads CASSQVGGLVRGYTF. The CDR3 DNA follows: TGCGCCAGCAGCCAAGTCGGGGGTCTAGTTCGGGGCTACACCTTC.

CDR3: CSVEGTSGGYEQYF. The CDR3 DNA reads TGCAGCGTTGAAGGGACTAGCGGAGGCTACGAGCAGTACTTC. The chain has TRBV29-1 and TRBJ2-7, with TRBD2 identical over 10 bases. V dropped 1 base and J dropped 3; count of bases not matched to a gene: 3. CDR1 SQVTM and CDR2 ANQGSEA come from the germline V gene. The CDR3 consists of 14 residues.